The 21 T cell receptor beta chains in this list originate from one sample, sequenced in a study of T cell responses to AZD1222 COVID-19 vaccine. Libraries were prepared by immunoSEQ multiplex PCR; TCRdb keeps only in-frame clonotypes and omits some of them. This sample carries roughly 200,000 clones, roughly 93% of them seen once, and the ten largest clones take roughly 1%. This specimen consisted of peripheral blood, obtained 28 days after the second dose of the MenACWY control vaccine. The receptor source for this set is an adult who received the MenACWY meningococcal vaccine as a control.

The chain employs TRBV6-1 and TRBJ1-6; unclear D gene. Germline CDR1 MNHNS, CDR2 SASEGT. V lost 2 bases, J lost 0 bases, and 17 bases lay in between. The CDR3 sequence is 19 residues long. The CDR3 region has the DNA TGTGCCAGCAGTGAATATAGCGGTTTAGTGCGCTCCTATAATTCACCCCTCCACTTT. Its protein is CASSEYSGLVRSYNSPLHF.

The CDR3 region is CASSPTTGFMETQYF. DNA of the CDR3: TGTGCCAGCTCACCTACGACAGGGTTCATGGAGACCCAGTACTTC. The chain couples TRBV18 to TRBJ2-5, with TRBD1 matching 7 bases. The CDR3 is 15 residues long. In germline, CDR1 is KGHSH, CDR2 LQKENI. J was trimmed by 5 bases and V by 3 bases; bases with no gene match: 9.

The chain is built from TRBV6-1 and TRBJ1-2; no clear D. The CDR3 has 17 residues. V dropped 2 bases and J dropped 5 bases, with 21 bases sitting between them. Germline V CDR1 and CDR2: MNHNS, SASEGT. The CDR3 sequence: CASSEKGQPLGGYGYTF. Written as DNA, the CDR3 is TGTGCCAGCAGTGAAAAAGGGCAGCCCCTCGGAGGGTATGGCTACACCTTC.

The chain has TRBV5-5 and TRBJ1-5; D ambiguous. Trimming took 3 bases from V and 0 from J, leaving 16 bases between them. Germline V lookup: CDR1 SGHKS, CDR2 YYEKEE (reference sequence). CDR3 length: 17 residues. The CDR3 is CASSSMPRVASNQPQHF. The CDR3 DNA is TGTGCCAGCAGCTCAATGCCTCGAGTCGCTAGCAATCAGCCCCAGCATTTT.

The V and J genes are TRBV19 and TRBJ1-1; tentatively, D is TRBD1 (6 bases). Trimming left V 5 bases short and J 6 bases short, with 19 bases between. Germline lookup yields CDR1 LNHDA and CDR2 SQIVND (reference sequence). CDR3 length: 15 residues. This CDR3 reads CASSEPGGAAPEAFF. CDR3 coding DNA: TGTGCCAGTAGTGAACCTGGGGGGGCTGCCCCTGAAGCTTTCTTT.

The CDR3 DNA reads as TGTGCCAGTAGAGATGACAGGGCCAGCTATGGCTACACCTTC. It codes for CASRDDRASYGYTF. This chain connects TRBV19 to TRBJ1-2, with TRBD1 identical over 7 bases. The CDR3 sequence is 14 residues long. Trimming removed 6 bases from V and 4 bases from J; junction bases left unmatched: 8. Per germline, CDR1 LNHDA and CDR2 SQIVND (reference sequence).

The chain joins TRBV6-1 to TRBJ1-1; D is unresolved. Between the trimmed V and J ends, which lost 2 bases and 4 bases, there was a span of 14 bases. The CDR3 contains 15 residues. CDR1 and CDR2 from the germline V gene are MNHNS and SASEGT. CDR3 DNA sequence: TGTGCCAGCAGTGAAAGGCGGGGAGGTAGCACTGAAGCTTTCTTT. It translates to CASSERRGGSTEAFF.

The chain uses TRBV7-6 and TRBJ2-1; 11 bases line up with TRBD2. CDR1 and CDR2 (germline): SGHVS, FNYEAQ. The CDR3 sequence is 17 residues long. Losses at the gene ends were 5 bases for V and 4 bases for J; bases not matched to a gene: 10. The CDR3 coding sequence is TGTGCCAGCAGCAACCGGGCAATAGCGGGGGGGTACAATGAGCAGTTCTTC. Protein product: CASSNRAIAGGYNEQFF.

The rearrangement links TRBV18 to TRBJ2-3, with D unresolved. Germline-derived CDR1 and CDR2 are KGHSH and LQKENI. The CDR3 is 14 residues long. V lost 1 base and J 3 bases, leaving 8 bases between the germline ends. CDR3 amino acids: CASSPRLDTDTQYF. CDR3 nucleotide sequence: TGTGCCAGCTCACCACGTCTGGATACAGATACGCAGTATTTT.

This chain joins TRBV3-1 (or the pseudogene TRBV3-2) and TRBJ1-2; D gene ambiguous. Germline assignment: CDR1 LGHDT and CDR2 YNNKEL (reference sequence). The V gene lost 0 bases and the J gene lost 8 bases, with 16 bases spanning the gap. The CDR3 runs 15 residues. This CDR3 is CASSQDFATSGGYTF. The CDR3 nucleotides read TGTGCCAGCAGCCAAGATTTCGCGACGTCCGGGGGCTACACCTTC.

This clone was seen once. The chain uses TRBV28 and TRBJ1-1; tentative D call: TRBD1 (6 bases). Germline V CDR1 and CDR2: MDHEN, SYDVKM. The CDR3 totals 15 residues. V shed 6 bases and J shed 10 bases, with 24 bases lying between them. The CDR3 region is CASRNRERSGSPAFF. CDR3 nucleotide sequence: TGTGCCAGCAGAAACAGGGAGCGCTCGGGGAGCCCAGCTTTCTTT.

The V gene is TRBV9, the J gene TRBJ1-2; the match to TRBD1 covers 9 bases. Trimming removed 2 bases from V and 6 bases from J; junction bases left unmatched: 5. Germline V gene sequence: CDR1 SGDLS, CDR2 YYNGEE. CDR3 length equals 14 residues. The CDR3 DNA reads TGTGCCAGCAGCGTTATTAGGACAGGGGATGGCTACACCTTC. As protein: CASSVIRTGDGYTF.

The chain employs TRBV19 and TRBJ1-4; a weak D match, TRBD1 (5 bases). The CDR3 runs 15 residues. V was cut by 1 base and J by 5 bases, with 11 bases left in between. CDR1 is LNHDA and CDR2 is SQIVND in the germline V gene (reference sequence). The CDR3 DNA reads TGTGCCAGTAGTATAGGACAGATACGAAATGAAAAACTGTTTTTT. It specifies CASSIGQIRNEKLFF.

The V gene is TRBV4-1, the J gene TRBJ1-4; D unresolved. The CDR3 spans 14 residues. V lost 1 base and J 8 bases, leaving 11 bases between the germline ends. In germline, CDR1 is MGHRA, CDR2 YSYEKL. The CDR3 here is CASSQAPRGEKLFF. As DNA, the CDR3 is TGCGCCAGCAGCCAAGCCCCTCGGGGAGAAAAACTGTTTTTT.

V is TRBV30 and J is TRBJ2-3; D not resolved. With 0 bases removed from V and 1 base from J, the gap between germline ends came to 11 bases. The CDR3 sequence is 15 residues long. CDR1 is GTSNPN and CDR2 is SVGIG in the germline V gene (reference sequence). The CDR3 sequence is CAWSVTPSRTDTQYF. CDR3 DNA sequence: TGTGCCTGGAGTGTAACCCCGAGCCGCACAGATACGCAGTATTTT.

The CDR3 DNA is TGCGCCAGCAGCCAAGCGGGGGTGAACACTGAAGCTTTCTTT. It is translated as CASSQAGVNTEAFF. The chain has TRBV4-1 and TRBJ1-1; TRBD1 might be the D (5 bases). Trimming pared 1 base from V and 0 bases from J, leaving 6 bases between. CDR3 size: 14 residues. The V gene's germline CDR1 is MGHRA and CDR2 YSYEKL.

The rearrangement links TRBV12-3 or TRBV12-4 to TRBJ1-2, with unresolved D. There are 12 residues in the CDR3. V was pared by 2 bases and J by 5 bases, with 6 bases between. CDR3 loop: CASSLHWYGYTF. CDR3 in DNA: TGTGCCAGCAGTTTACATTGGTATGGCTACACCTTC.

The J gene is TRBJ2-7, the V gene TRBV19, with 7 bases aligning to TRBD2. Germline-derived CDR1 and CDR2 are LNHDA and SQIVND (reference sequence). The CDR3 has 15 amino acids. V gave up 7 bases and J gave up 2 bases; unmatched junction bases: 11. DNA of the CDR3: TGTGCCAGTAACTTCCGCGGGGCGGGAGCCTACGAGCAGTACTTC. Residues: CASNFRGAGAYEQYF.

The chain links TRBV16 to TRBJ1-2, with a weak D call TRBD1 (6 bases). This CDR3 comprises 14 residues. CDR1 KGHSY and CDR2 FQNENV come from the germline V gene. V lost 2 bases and J 8 bases, leaving 15 bases between the germline ends. In DNA, the CDR3 is TGTGCCAGCAGCCAAACAGGGATGATTTGGGGCTACACCTTC. Translated, it gives CASSQTGMIWGYTF.

J is TRBJ2-7 and V is TRBV7-6; perhaps TRBD2 as D (5 bases). V was pared by 3 bases and J by 0 bases, with 12 bases between. Germline lookup yields CDR1 SGHVS and CDR2 FNYEAQ. The CDR3 sequence is 15 residues long. CDR3 in amino acids: CASSLDPGSSYEQYF. CDR3 bases: TGTGCCAGCAGCTTGGACCCGGGGAGCTCCTACGAGCAGTACTTC.

This rearrangement joins TRBV28 to TRBJ1-2, with 8 bases identical to TRBD1. Germline loops: CDR1 MDHEN, CDR2 SYDVKM. CDR3 length: 15 residues. Trimming at V came to 4 bases and at J to 8 bases, leaving 12 bases not matched to a gene. For the CDR3, the DNA is TGTGCCAGCAGTTCTGGGACAGGTGGGCTTGGGGGCTACACCTTC. This gives the protein CASSSGTGGLGGYTF.